This TCR beta chain was identified in a study of yellow fever vaccine responses in identical twins. Study-wide results and limits: Twins' vaccine T cell response reportedly seemed partly convergent, partly personalized.

TCRdb used MiXCR to reprocess the RT-PCR reads, holding one entry per CDR3 protein. This sample has about 6,000 distinct CDR3 sequences; 65% occur once, and the top ten carry roughly 4%. With regard to this clonotype: Its antigen is currently unknown.

The source was T cells from blood (PBMCs), unsorted or a sorted subset (not recorded which), collected before or after yellow fever vaccination (not recorded which). The TCR originated in a woman aged 18-30 years who received the yellow fever vaccine.

The CDR3 DNA reads TGTGCCAGCAGCTTGTGGGGGAGCTCCTACGAGCAGTACTTC. This translates into CASSLWGSSYEQYF. The V call is TRBV11-3, the J call TRBJ2-7; D tentatively fits TRBD1 or TRBD2 (5 bases each). CDR3 length equals 14 residues. Germline loops: CDR1 SGHNT, CDR2 YENEEA. V was trimmed by 3 bases and J by 0 bases, leaving 9 bases between them.